The 27 T cell receptor beta chains below were found in one sample sequenced in a study of cytomegalovirus exposure and HLA in healthy donors. The PCR made use of 60 Vbeta and 13 Jbeta primers. Profiling relied on immunoSEQ multiplex PCR, and the TCRdb table lists in-frame clones only, not all of them. The sample has some 140,000 clones, roughly 80% seen once; the top ten hold 3% to 3.5%. Source material: PBMCs. The receptor source for this set is a middle-aged man in good health and CMV-seronegative.

The chain employs TRBV7-9 and TRBJ1-4; 9 bases are shared with TRBD1. The ends lost 5 bases at V and 8 bases at J; junction bases unmatched: 6. The CDR3 length is 14 residues. Germline V gene data show CDR1 as SEHNR and CDR2 as FQNEAQ (reference sequence). This chain's CDR3 is CASSQDRGREKLFF. The DNA of the CDR3 is TGTGCCAGCAGCCAAGACAGGGGGAGAGAAAAACTGTTTTTT.

This sequence joins TRBV7-3 and TRBJ2-3, with 11 bases fitting TRBD2. This CDR3 is built from 15 residues. The V gene's germline CDR1 is SGHTA and CDR2 FQGTGA. J was trimmed by 6 bases and V by 4 bases; bases with no gene match: 6. The CDR3 loop is CASSSGLAGADTQYF. CDR3 DNA sequence: TGTGCCAGCAGCTCCGGACTAGCGGGTGCGGATACGCAGTATTTT. The variable domain in full, completed from reference TRBV7-3 and TRBJ2-3, reads GAGVSQTPSNKVTEKGKYVELRCDPISGHTALYWYRQSLGQGPEFLIYFQGTGAADDSGLPNDRFFAVRPEGSVSTLKIQRTERGDSAVYLCASSSGLAGADTQYFGPGTRLTVL.

The V and J genes are TRBV7-3 and TRBJ2-1, with D hard to call. CDR3 length: 15 residues. Germline CDR1 reads SGHTA; CDR2 reads FQGTGA. V was cut by 5 bases and J by 9 bases, with 20 bases left in between. CDR3 DNA: TGTGCCAGCAGCATCACTAACAACCCTTTCAGTGAGCAGTTCTTC. Protein: CASSITNNPFSEQFF. Filled out from reference TRBV7-3 and TRBJ2-1, the complete variable domain reads GAGVSQTPSNKVTEKGKYVELRCDPISGHTALYWYRQSLGQGPEFLIYFQGTGAADDSGLPNDRFFAVRPEGSVSTLKIQRTERGDSAVYLCASSITNNPFSEQFFGPGTRLTVL.

The CDR3 DNA reads TGCGCCAGCAGCCTGAGGGCGGGAAACAATGAGCAGTTCTTC. Its translation is CASSLRAGNNEQFF. The chain carries TRBV4-1 and TRBJ2-1; D is possibly TRBD2 (6 bases). Germline V gives CDR1 MGHRA, CDR2 YSYEKL. The CDR3 is 14 amino acids. The V end was cut by 4 bases, the J end by 5 bases, with 12 bases between.

This chain connects TRBV7-9 to TRBJ2-7; D unclear. The CDR3 length is 14 residues. Germline assignment: CDR1 SEHNR and CDR2 FQNEAQ (reference sequence). V gave up 1 base and J gave up 0 bases, with 7 bases separating them. In nucleotides, the CDR3 is TGTGCCAGCAGCTTAGGCGCCAACTCCTACGAGCAGTACTTC. Translating gives CASSLGANSYEQYF.

This clone was seen more than once but under ten times. V gene TRBV7-9 combines with J gene TRBJ2-7; the D is unclear. V lost 5 bases and J lost 2, with 19 bases in between. This CDR3 comprises 16 residues. Germline V CDR1 and CDR2: SEHNR, FQNEAQ (reference sequence). For the CDR3, the DNA is TGTGCCAGCAGCGACAAGTCCGTCAACACCCCCTACGAGCAGTACTTC. Protein product: CASSDKSVNTPYEQYF.

As to this clone: This likely comes from a read error, as the CDR3 has no conserved phenylalanine or tryptophan at its end. The limits of the CDR3 on the DNA are not certain, so only TCRdb's listed CDR3 is given. V usage is TRBV29-1 and J usage is TRBJ2-7; TRBD1 reflects the table's D call only, with no check against the DNA. Germline CDR1 is SQVTM and CDR2 is ANQGSEA. The CDR3 adds up to 11 amino acids, both ends counted. The CDR3 sequence is CSVAVRDSRYL.

This chain joins TRBV7-3 and TRBJ2-1; TRBD2 matches 13 bases. The CDR3 runs 16 residues. Germline trimming cut 4 bases from V and 5 bases from J; bases unmatched to any gene: 5. CDR1 and CDR2 from the germline V gene are SGHTA and FQGTGA. The CDR3 here is CASSSLGLAGNNEQFF. Written as DNA, the CDR3 is TGTGCCAGCAGCTCCCTGGGACTAGCGGGGAACAATGAGCAGTTCTTC.

This sequence joins TRBV28 and TRBJ2-7; maybe TRBD1 (5 bases). The CDR3 runs to 13 residues. From germline, CDR1 is MDHEN and CDR2 SYDVKM. The V gene lost 7 bases and the J gene lost 6 bases, with 16 bases spanning the gap. The CDR3 DNA is TGTGCCAGCACCCTGGGTCAGGGTAGCGAGCAGTACTTC. Protein sequence: CASTLGQGSEQYF.

The chain has TRBV28 and TRBJ1-5; D ambiguous. Per the germline V gene, CDR1 is MDHEN and CDR2 is SYDVKM. This CDR3 is built from 16 residues. V was trimmed by 1 base and J by 2 bases, leaving 12 bases between them. CDR3 region: CASSLYRGLRNQPQHF. CDR3 coding DNA: TGTGCCAGCAGTTTATATCGAGGGCTGCGCAATCAGCCCCAGCATTTT.

The chain combines TRBV6-5 with TRBJ1-2; tentative D call: TRBD1 (6 bases). The CDR3 contains 13 residues. With 6 bases removed from V and 8 bases from J, the gap between germline ends came to 16 bases. CDR1 is MNHEY and CDR2 is SVGAGI in the germline V gene. The CDR3 DNA reads TGTGCCAGCAGGAACGACAGGTCGTCGGGCTACACCTTC. This sequence encodes CASRNDRSSGYTF.

The chain is built from TRBV14 and TRBJ2-7; D ambiguous. The V end was cut by 2 bases, the J end by 6 bases, with 11 bases between. Germline V CDR1 and CDR2: SGHDN, FVKESK. This CDR3 has 13 residues. This CDR3 reads CASSQLSRSEQYF. CDR3 sequence (DNA): TGTGCCAGCAGCCAATTGTCGAGATCCGAGCAGTACTTC.

The genes are TRBV5-8 and TRBJ1-1, with D possibly being TRBD1 (5 bases). In germline, CDR1 is SGHTS, CDR2 YDEGEE. The V end was cut by 2 bases, the J end by 0 bases, with 14 bases between. This CDR3 is 16 amino acids long. The CDR3 spells CASSLVFGHVNTEAFF. The CDR3 DNA follows: TGTGCCAGCAGCTTAGTTTTCGGACACGTGAACACTGAAGCTTTCTTT.

The V call is TRBV4-3, the J call TRBJ2-6; D perhaps matches TRBD2 (6 bases). The CDR3 is made up of 18 amino acids. V shed 3 bases and J shed 0 bases, with 15 bases lying between them. CDR1 is LGHNA and CDR2 is YSLEER in the germline V gene. The CDR3 loop reads CASSQVSGTPSGANVLTF. CDR3 sequence (DNA): TGCGCCAGCAGCCAGGTCTCCGGGACTCCCTCTGGGGCCAACGTCCTGACTTTC.

The CDR3 DNA sequence: TGTGCCAGCAGTTTATCGGGAGGGTCCGGTGCCTCACAGACCCAGTACTTC. This codes for CASSLSGGSGASQTQYF. The chain recombines TRBV28 with TRBJ2-5; 8 bases map to TRBD2. Per the germline V gene, CDR1 is MDHEN and CDR2 is SYDVKM. The CDR3 has 17 residues. V lost 1 base, J lost 6 bases, and 13 bases stayed unmatched.

The chain links TRBV5-1 to TRBJ2-2; 7 bases fit TRBD2. CDR1 and CDR2 from the germline V gene are SGHRS and YFSETQ. The CDR3 consists of 14 residues. The V and J ends lost 4 bases and 7 bases, in that order; junction bases with no gene match: 7. CDR3 protein: CASSVSGEGGELFF. The CDR3 DNA follows: TGCGCCAGCAGCGTGAGCGGGGAAGGCGGGGAGCTGTTTTTT.

J is TRBJ2-1 and V is TRBV11-2, with D tentatively TRBD1 (5 bases). This CDR3 contains 17 residues. The germline V gene encodes CDR1 SGHAT and CDR2 FQNNGV. Trimming stripped 1 base from V and 8 bases from J, with 21 bases between. The DNA for the CDR3 is TGTGCCAGCAGCTTAGGGCCAGGGTTGCTGGAAGGAGATGAGCAGTTCTTC. This encodes CASSLGPGLLEGDEQFF.

This chain uses TRBV7-6 with TRBJ1-2; 9 bases fit TRBD1. The J segment lost 8 bases and the V segment lost 5 bases, leaving 6 bases of the junction unmatched. Germline CDR1 reads SGHVS; CDR2 reads FNYEAQ. This CDR3 region has 13 residues. CDR3 amino acids: CASSGRQGGGYTF. As DNA, the CDR3 is TGTGCCAGCAGCGGCCGACAGGGGGGAGGCTACACCTTC.

This chain joins TRBV21-1 and TRBJ1-2; the table gives TRBD1 as D, unverified against the DNA. TRBV21-1 is marked as a pseudogene. The CDR3 is made up of 15 amino acids. The CDR3 is CASSPRTEPLYGYTF. The CDR3 bases are TGTGCCAGCAGCCCCCGGACAGAGCCACTCTATGGCTACACCTTC.

V is TRBV4-3 and J is TRBJ2-5, with D perhaps TRBD1 (6 bases). V lost 0 bases, J lost 5 bases, and 13 bases lay in between. This CDR3 contains 15 residues. From germline, CDR1 is LGHNA and CDR2 YSLEER. This CDR3 is CASSQDRDIWETQYF. The CDR3 DNA sequence: TGCGCCAGCAGCCAAGATAGGGACATCTGGGAGACCCAGTACTTC.

The rearrangement joins TRBV27 to TRBJ2-7; possible D gene TRBD2, 6 bases. The CDR3 extends over 13 amino acids. Germline V CDR1 and CDR2: MNHEY, SMNVEV (reference sequence). Between the trimmed V and J ends, which lost 3 bases and 3 bases, there was a span of 9 bases. CDR3 sequence (DNA): TGTGCCAGCAGTTTGGGGGGAGGCTACGAGCAGTACTTC. Protein sequence: CASSLGGGYEQYF.

The rearrangement links TRBV28 to TRBJ2-1; 9 bases agree with TRBD2. V shed 4 bases, J shed 8 bases, and the junction held 15 bases outside the gene matches. The V gene's germline CDR1 is MDHEN and CDR2 SYDVKM. This CDR3 comprises 17 residues. The DNA of the CDR3 is TGTGCCAGCAGTTCAGTTAGCGGGAGTGCCAGGGTAGATGAGCAGTTCTTC. Translation: CASSSVSGSARVDEQFF.

J is TRBJ2-5 and V is TRBV5-6, with 8 nucleotides matching TRBD2. Germline assignment: CDR1 SGHDT and CDR2 YYEEEE. The CDR3 runs to 14 residues. The V and J ends lost 4 bases and 5 bases, in that order; junction bases with no gene match: 7. This CDR3 is CASSPGGVAETQYF. The CDR3 region has the DNA TGTGCCAGCAGCCCGGGAGGGGTGGCGGAGACCCAGTACTTC.

The J gene is TRBJ2-7, the V gene TRBV5-1; no definite D call. This CDR3 contains 13 residues. V lost 2 bases and J lost 1, with 7 bases in between. Looked up from germline, CDR1 is SGHRS and CDR2 is YFSETQ. The CDR3 nucleotides are TGCGCCAGCAGCTTACCAACTTCCTACGAGCAGTACTTC. It translates to CASSLPTSYEQYF.

V is TRBV27 and J is TRBJ2-7, with a weak D call TRBD2 (5 bases). Germline V gene lookup returns CDR1 MNHEY and CDR2 SMNVEV (reference sequence). The CDR3 has 14 amino acids. Trimming pared 3 bases from V and 4 bases from J, leaving 13 bases between. The CDR3 protein is CASSLGTTGYEQYF. CDR3 DNA: TGTGCCAGCAGTTTGGGAACGACGGGGTACGAGCAGTACTTC.

This rearrangement joins TRBV29-1 to TRBJ2-6; D gene unclear. The V end lost 7 bases, the J end lost 0 bases, and 10 bases lay between the germline ends. The CDR3 covers 14 residues. CDR1 and CDR2 (germline): SQVTM, ANQGSEA. CDR3 sequence: CSALQASGANVLTF. Here the CDR3 DNA reads TGCAGCGCCCTTCAGGCCTCTGGGGCCAACGTCCTGACTTTC. The full variable domain, its missing parts supplied by reference TRBV29-1 and TRBJ2-6, is SAVISQKPSRDICQRGTSLTIQCQVDSQVTMMFWYRQQPGQSLTLIATANQGSEATYESGFVIDKFPISRPNLTFSTLTVSNMSPEDSSIYLCSALQASGANVLTFGAGSRLTVL.

The chain links TRBV12-5 to TRBJ1-1; 8 nucleotides agree with TRBD1. The germline gives CDR1 LGHNT, CDR2 FRNRAP. Trimming cost V 5 bases and J 4 bases; bases outside gene matches: 3. The length of the CDR3 is 13 residues. The CDR3 region is CASGRQGSTEAFF. The CDR3 bases are TGTGCTAGTGGTCGACAGGGGTCCACTGAAGCTTTCTTT.